The clone carrying this TCR beta chain has only a few counts. The length of the CDR3 is 15 residues. From germline, CDR1 is SGHKS and CDR2 YYEKEE (reference sequence). J lost 5 bases, V lost 4 bases, and 9 bases had no gene match. Recruits, aged 18 to 89 years, lived in roughly 22 US areas. Cohorts were based on clinical histories the participants reported. The entry originates in a study of blood T cell repertoires in COVID-19. Looking at the study overall: T cells, B-cell-depleted T cells, or PBMCs supplied cDNA or gDNA.

As originally analysed: Using reference gene primer amplification, nucleated cell counts were estimated. Assay used: immunoSEQ multiplex PCR; TCRdb lists only in-frame clones, some missing. V, J and clone size were drawn from that table, and D and trimming were deduced from the DNA. The table shows 250,000 to 300,000 clones, with over 80% occurring only once. The chain employs TRBV5-5 and TRBJ1-2; 9 bases align to TRBD1. The sequence was obtained from a human donor in a cohort exposed to, infected with or recovered from COVID-19 (not recorded which). The donor label of this sample is uncertain. Sequencing was performed on PBMCs or T cells enriched from blood (not recorded which). In nucleotides, the CDR3 is TGTGCCAGCAGCATACCGGGACAGGGTACTTATGGCTACACCTTC. It codes for CASSIPGQGTYGYTF.